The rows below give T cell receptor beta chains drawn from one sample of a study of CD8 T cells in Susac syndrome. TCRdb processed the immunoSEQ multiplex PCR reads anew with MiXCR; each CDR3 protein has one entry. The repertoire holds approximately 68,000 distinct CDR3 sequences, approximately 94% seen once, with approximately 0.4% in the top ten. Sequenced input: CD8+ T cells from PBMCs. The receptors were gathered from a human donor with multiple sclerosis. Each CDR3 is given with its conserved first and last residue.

CDR3 protein: CATQDDPATNEKLFF
V gene: TRBV10-3
J gene: TRBJ1-4

CDR3 protein: CATSDSRTDFVHGYTF
V gene: TRBV24-1
J gene: TRBJ1-2

CDR3 protein: CASSDRAVGYTF
V gene: TRBV30
J gene: TRBJ1-2

CDR3 protein: CASSLAPSGGEQYF
V gene: TRBV7-2
J gene: TRBJ2-7

CDR3 protein: CASSPGSNQPQHF
V gene: TRBV7-8
J gene: TRBJ1-5

CDR3 protein: CASSLAEPGASYNEQFF
V gene: TRBV5-6
J gene: TRBJ2-1

CDR3 protein: CASSIWGTGDYNEQFF
V gene: TRBV19
J gene: TRBJ2-1

CDR3 protein: CASSGRQPSYSYEQYF
V gene: TRBV2
J gene: TRBJ2-7

CDR3 protein: CASSQGTGGSYEQYF
V gene: TRBV4-2
J gene: TRBJ2-7

CDR3 protein: CASSLTPRPPEYF
V gene: TRBV7-8
J gene: TRBJ2-5

CDR3 protein: CASSMSGRVHTEAFF
V gene: TRBV19
J gene: TRBJ1-1

CDR3 protein: CSVEDWTVSGNTIYF
V gene: TRBV29-1
J gene: TRBJ1-3

CDR3 protein: CASSLAGVGDTQYF
V gene: TRBV7-9
J gene: TRBJ2-3

CDR3 protein: CASTQHRDTQYF
V gene: TRBV11-2
J gene: TRBJ2-3

CDR3 protein: CSVQRQGVSFF
V gene: TRBV29-1
J gene: TRBJ1-1

CDR3 protein: CASSLGSGQADGYTF
V gene: TRBV13
J gene: TRBJ1-2

CDR3 protein: CASSRIGVTYEQYF
V gene: TRBV6-6
J gene: TRBJ2-7

CDR3 protein: CATFSGWRGYTF
V gene: TRBV25-1
J gene: TRBJ1-2

CDR3 protein: CASSPQAGPHEKLFF
V gene: TRBV18
J gene: TRBJ1-4

CDR3 protein: CASSSTGLAFF
V gene: TRBV5-4
J gene: TRBJ1-1

CDR3 protein: CASRAGQGNHEQFF
V gene: TRBV6-5
J gene: TRBJ2-1

CDR3 protein: CATSRGTGELFF
V gene: TRBV24-1
J gene: TRBJ2-2

CDR3 protein: CASSARLGQQPNYGYTF
V gene: TRBV7-2
J gene: TRBJ1-2

CDR3 protein: CASSQEGDQETQYF
V gene: TRBV14
J gene: TRBJ2-5